This TCR beta chain was sequenced for a study of response to subunit inactivated influenza vaccine. CDR3 length: 16 residues. Germline V gene lookup returns CDR1 GTSNPN and CDR2 SVGIG (reference sequence). Trimming pared 4 bases from V and 5 bases from J, leaving 22 bases between. A word on this clonotype: Its target is unknown.

Study-wide findings and caveats: Authors suggested few new T cells are recruited by each seasonal influenza vaccination.

TCRdb independently ran MiXCR on the RT-PCR reads; one entry per CDR3 protein. This sample yields 860,000 or so distinct CDR3 sequences, of which around 20% are seen a single time; about 9.4% belongs to the top ten. The TCR comes from a man aged 45-65 years who received an inactivated influenza vaccine. The sequencing here drew on PBMCs from blood, taken approximately 5 days after vaccination. V usage is TRBV30 and J usage is TRBJ2-3; D is undetermined. CDR3 in DNA: TGTGCCTGGACCTCGGACCGGGCCATTCTAGGAGATACGCAGTATTTT. Its translation: CAWTSDRAILGDTQYF.